This T cell receptor (beta chain) was captured in a study of OX40 agonist ivuxolimab in advanced cancers. Across the study: Subjects had a mean age of about 60 years, with a range of 23 to 79; around 80% were male.

Assay used: immunoSEQ multiplex PCR; TCRdb lists only in-frame clones, some missing. This table has about 10,000 clones, 65% to 75% appearing once. The CDR3 spans 14 residues. Trimming stripped 3 bases from V and 6 bases from J, with 12 bases between. Germline V lookup: CDR1 KGHSH, CDR2 LQKENI. This clone was recorded a few times. This chain joins TRBV18 and TRBJ2-1; no clear D. This clonotype was obtained from an adult with an advanced solid tumor such as melanoma, head and neck, liver or kidney cancer. Specimen: CD4+ or CD8+ T cells sorted from blood, collected in a trial of the OX40 agonist ivuxolimab. Here the CDR3 DNA reads TGTGCCAGCTCACCGGAGCCTTTCAGCAATGAGCAGTTCTTC. It is translated as CASSPEPFSNEQFF.